The clone carrying this T cell receptor (beta chain) was seen repeatedly, ten times or more. Its antigen remains unidentified. The sample belongs to a study of T-cell memory formation after mild COVID-19. Study background: For the most part, TCR clusters were specific to one donor. Study-wide results and caveats: Proof of SARS-CoV-2 specificity was absent for the second-wave clones that crested on day 37. Pre-infection memory already had some responding clones, implying cross-reactive memory joined.

The CDR3 runs 15 residues. Deletions cut 5 bases from V and 3 bases from J, with 18 bases between. Per the germline V gene, CDR1 is SGHRS and CDR2 is YFSETQ. 5'RACE primed at constant segments yielded TCR alpha and TCR beta cDNA libraries bearing sample barcodes and UMIs. MiXCR was run by TCRdb on the 5' RACE reads, yielding one entry per CDR3 protein. The sample yields about 210,000 distinct CDR3 sequences, around 30% seen once. The rearrangement uses TRBV5-1 and TRBJ2-7; possibly TRBD1 for D (5 bases). The material sequenced was PBMCs or a T cell subset sorted from them (not recorded which). The TCR originated in an adult woman who had mild COVID-19 (a few samples of this study predate the infection). Cell type and time point are not known. The CDR3 nucleotides are TGCGCCAGCAGACCTTTAGGGGCCACTAACTACGAGCAGTACTTC. This translates into CASRPLGATNYEQYF.